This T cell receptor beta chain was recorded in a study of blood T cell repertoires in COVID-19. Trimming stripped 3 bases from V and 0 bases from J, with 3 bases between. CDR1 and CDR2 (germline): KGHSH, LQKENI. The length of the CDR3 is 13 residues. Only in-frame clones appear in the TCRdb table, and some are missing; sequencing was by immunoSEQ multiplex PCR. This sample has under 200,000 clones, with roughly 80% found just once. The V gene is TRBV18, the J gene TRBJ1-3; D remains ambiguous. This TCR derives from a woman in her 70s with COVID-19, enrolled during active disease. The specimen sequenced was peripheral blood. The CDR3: CASSPSSGNTIYF. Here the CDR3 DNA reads TGTGCCAGCTCACCCTCCTCTGGAAACACCATATATTTT.